These T cell receptor beta chains were read from a single sample in a study of monozygotic twins with inflammatory bowel disease. From its re-call of the 5' RACE reads, TCRdb lists each CDR3 protein once, without DNA. Its clone listing holds 190,000 or so distinct CDR3 sequences. Specimen: blood. The receptors here all came from a human donor with ulcerative colitis or Crohn's disease, or a healthy co-twin of an affected twin (not recorded which). CDR3s include the opening cysteine and the closing phenylalanine or tryptophan.

v_gene	j_gene	len	CDR3aa
TRBV20-1	TRBJ2-2	16	CSARDIARGNTGELFF
TRBV5-1	TRBJ2-7	15	CASSRLPGTGYEQYF
TRBV27	TRBJ1-1	14	CASRLLGGGGEAFF
TRBV7-9	TRBJ1-6	12	CASRSEESPLHF
TRBV12-3/TRBV12-4	TRBJ2-7	15	CASTSILDSSYEQYF
TRBV3-1	TRBJ2-5	13	CASRDDNQETQYF
TRBV6-5	TRBJ2-4	12	CASSSDSATKYF
TRBV12-3/TRBV12-4	TRBJ1-1	11	CASSLISEAFF
TRBV20-1	TRBJ1-3	15	CSARGSDNSGNTIYF
TRBV20-1	TRBJ1-1	13	CSAGGLGDTEAFF
TRBV2	TRBJ1-6	14	CASSPRELNSPLHF
TRBV15	TRBJ1-2	12	CATADSNYGYTF
TRBV7-9	TRBJ2-5	14	CASSSGTRKETQYF
TRBV19	TRBJ1-4	13	CASSIIRREKLFF
TRBV5-1	TRBJ1-2	13	CASSPGDHYGYTF
TRBV14	TRBJ2-7	12	CASSPREGEQYF
TRBV6-5	TRBJ2-5	16	CASSYGSGGTQETQYF
TRBV5-8	TRBJ2-5	16	CASNLGLAGTQETQYF
TRBV27	TRBJ2-7	13	CASSFYNSYEQYF
TRBV12-3/TRBV12-4	TRBJ1-4	15	CASSFSGVRSEKLFF
TRBV5-1	TRBJ1-6	17	CASSYATRTGPGSPLHF
TRBV10-3	TRBJ1-5	14	CAISGLGLDQPQHF
TRBV13	TRBJ1-5	12	CASSSQRGPQHF
TRBV7-2	TRBJ1-6	17	CASSLRGRSSYNSPLHF
TRBV5-1	TRBJ1-4	14	CASSVTATREKLFF
TRBV5-6	TRBJ1-5	15	CASSLGIVGMEPQHF
TRBV12-3/TRBV12-4	TRBJ1-2	13	CASSSGQGHGYTF
TRBV7-9	TRBJ2-1	12	CASSKMIAEQFF
TRBV5-6	TRBJ2-7	17	CASSLGRTGLRSYEQYF
TRBV6-6	TRBJ2-7	13	CASSYAPQYEQYF
TRBV7-2	TRBJ1-5	16	CASSLRGWTANQPQHF
TRBV20-1	TRBJ1-2	11	CSAWAPDGYTF
TRBV3-1	TRBJ2-3	12	CASSHVTDTQYF
TRBV27	TRBJ1-2	12	CVSRKGGNGYTF
TRBV6-1	TRBJ2-1	14	CASTQTGRISEQFF
TRBV25-1	TRBJ2-7	16	CASSWTSGGSSDEQYF
TRBV29-1	TRBJ1-4	11	CSVLGNEKLFF
TRBV24-1	TRBJ1-4	17	CATSEGGGATTNEKLFF
TRBV6-2/TRBV6-3	TRBJ1-5	14	CASSQIRSNQPQHF
TRBV6-1	TRBJ2-1	17	CASSEILLNSQSNEQFF
TRBV20-1	TRBJ1-1	13	CSAPRGGNTEAFF
TRBV5-6	TRBJ2-3	19	CASSSLSGTSGAGTDTQYF
TRBV7-2	TRBJ1-1	13	CASTPRGDTEAFF
TRBV19	TRBJ1-1	15	CATKTVLFGETEAFF
TRBV10-1	TRBJ1-2	15	CASSDGPDMDYGYTF
TRBV6-5	TRBJ1-2	15	CASSYRWDRDYGYTF
TRBV7-6	TRBJ1-4	15	CASSPRQAEGEKLFF
TRBV5-1	TRBJ2-7	15	CASSRGQVRSYEQYF
TRBV7-2	TRBJ1-2	14	CASSLGRDLSSYTF
TRBV7-9	TRBJ2-5	14	CASSLEWGQETQYF
TRBV15	TRBJ2-5	17	CATSRGEKGYDAETQYF
TRBV7-6	TRBJ2-1	16	CASSGLARVLFHEQFF
TRBV20-1	TRBJ1-6	13	CSARINRNSPLHF
TRBV15	TRBJ1-1	14	CATSSLQGNTEAFF
TRBV27	TRBJ1-4	16	CASSPLFRETNEKLFF
TRBV6-6	TRBJ1-2	13	CASVEGGLGGYTF
TRBV6-1	TRBJ2-2	13	CASKSPVTGELFF